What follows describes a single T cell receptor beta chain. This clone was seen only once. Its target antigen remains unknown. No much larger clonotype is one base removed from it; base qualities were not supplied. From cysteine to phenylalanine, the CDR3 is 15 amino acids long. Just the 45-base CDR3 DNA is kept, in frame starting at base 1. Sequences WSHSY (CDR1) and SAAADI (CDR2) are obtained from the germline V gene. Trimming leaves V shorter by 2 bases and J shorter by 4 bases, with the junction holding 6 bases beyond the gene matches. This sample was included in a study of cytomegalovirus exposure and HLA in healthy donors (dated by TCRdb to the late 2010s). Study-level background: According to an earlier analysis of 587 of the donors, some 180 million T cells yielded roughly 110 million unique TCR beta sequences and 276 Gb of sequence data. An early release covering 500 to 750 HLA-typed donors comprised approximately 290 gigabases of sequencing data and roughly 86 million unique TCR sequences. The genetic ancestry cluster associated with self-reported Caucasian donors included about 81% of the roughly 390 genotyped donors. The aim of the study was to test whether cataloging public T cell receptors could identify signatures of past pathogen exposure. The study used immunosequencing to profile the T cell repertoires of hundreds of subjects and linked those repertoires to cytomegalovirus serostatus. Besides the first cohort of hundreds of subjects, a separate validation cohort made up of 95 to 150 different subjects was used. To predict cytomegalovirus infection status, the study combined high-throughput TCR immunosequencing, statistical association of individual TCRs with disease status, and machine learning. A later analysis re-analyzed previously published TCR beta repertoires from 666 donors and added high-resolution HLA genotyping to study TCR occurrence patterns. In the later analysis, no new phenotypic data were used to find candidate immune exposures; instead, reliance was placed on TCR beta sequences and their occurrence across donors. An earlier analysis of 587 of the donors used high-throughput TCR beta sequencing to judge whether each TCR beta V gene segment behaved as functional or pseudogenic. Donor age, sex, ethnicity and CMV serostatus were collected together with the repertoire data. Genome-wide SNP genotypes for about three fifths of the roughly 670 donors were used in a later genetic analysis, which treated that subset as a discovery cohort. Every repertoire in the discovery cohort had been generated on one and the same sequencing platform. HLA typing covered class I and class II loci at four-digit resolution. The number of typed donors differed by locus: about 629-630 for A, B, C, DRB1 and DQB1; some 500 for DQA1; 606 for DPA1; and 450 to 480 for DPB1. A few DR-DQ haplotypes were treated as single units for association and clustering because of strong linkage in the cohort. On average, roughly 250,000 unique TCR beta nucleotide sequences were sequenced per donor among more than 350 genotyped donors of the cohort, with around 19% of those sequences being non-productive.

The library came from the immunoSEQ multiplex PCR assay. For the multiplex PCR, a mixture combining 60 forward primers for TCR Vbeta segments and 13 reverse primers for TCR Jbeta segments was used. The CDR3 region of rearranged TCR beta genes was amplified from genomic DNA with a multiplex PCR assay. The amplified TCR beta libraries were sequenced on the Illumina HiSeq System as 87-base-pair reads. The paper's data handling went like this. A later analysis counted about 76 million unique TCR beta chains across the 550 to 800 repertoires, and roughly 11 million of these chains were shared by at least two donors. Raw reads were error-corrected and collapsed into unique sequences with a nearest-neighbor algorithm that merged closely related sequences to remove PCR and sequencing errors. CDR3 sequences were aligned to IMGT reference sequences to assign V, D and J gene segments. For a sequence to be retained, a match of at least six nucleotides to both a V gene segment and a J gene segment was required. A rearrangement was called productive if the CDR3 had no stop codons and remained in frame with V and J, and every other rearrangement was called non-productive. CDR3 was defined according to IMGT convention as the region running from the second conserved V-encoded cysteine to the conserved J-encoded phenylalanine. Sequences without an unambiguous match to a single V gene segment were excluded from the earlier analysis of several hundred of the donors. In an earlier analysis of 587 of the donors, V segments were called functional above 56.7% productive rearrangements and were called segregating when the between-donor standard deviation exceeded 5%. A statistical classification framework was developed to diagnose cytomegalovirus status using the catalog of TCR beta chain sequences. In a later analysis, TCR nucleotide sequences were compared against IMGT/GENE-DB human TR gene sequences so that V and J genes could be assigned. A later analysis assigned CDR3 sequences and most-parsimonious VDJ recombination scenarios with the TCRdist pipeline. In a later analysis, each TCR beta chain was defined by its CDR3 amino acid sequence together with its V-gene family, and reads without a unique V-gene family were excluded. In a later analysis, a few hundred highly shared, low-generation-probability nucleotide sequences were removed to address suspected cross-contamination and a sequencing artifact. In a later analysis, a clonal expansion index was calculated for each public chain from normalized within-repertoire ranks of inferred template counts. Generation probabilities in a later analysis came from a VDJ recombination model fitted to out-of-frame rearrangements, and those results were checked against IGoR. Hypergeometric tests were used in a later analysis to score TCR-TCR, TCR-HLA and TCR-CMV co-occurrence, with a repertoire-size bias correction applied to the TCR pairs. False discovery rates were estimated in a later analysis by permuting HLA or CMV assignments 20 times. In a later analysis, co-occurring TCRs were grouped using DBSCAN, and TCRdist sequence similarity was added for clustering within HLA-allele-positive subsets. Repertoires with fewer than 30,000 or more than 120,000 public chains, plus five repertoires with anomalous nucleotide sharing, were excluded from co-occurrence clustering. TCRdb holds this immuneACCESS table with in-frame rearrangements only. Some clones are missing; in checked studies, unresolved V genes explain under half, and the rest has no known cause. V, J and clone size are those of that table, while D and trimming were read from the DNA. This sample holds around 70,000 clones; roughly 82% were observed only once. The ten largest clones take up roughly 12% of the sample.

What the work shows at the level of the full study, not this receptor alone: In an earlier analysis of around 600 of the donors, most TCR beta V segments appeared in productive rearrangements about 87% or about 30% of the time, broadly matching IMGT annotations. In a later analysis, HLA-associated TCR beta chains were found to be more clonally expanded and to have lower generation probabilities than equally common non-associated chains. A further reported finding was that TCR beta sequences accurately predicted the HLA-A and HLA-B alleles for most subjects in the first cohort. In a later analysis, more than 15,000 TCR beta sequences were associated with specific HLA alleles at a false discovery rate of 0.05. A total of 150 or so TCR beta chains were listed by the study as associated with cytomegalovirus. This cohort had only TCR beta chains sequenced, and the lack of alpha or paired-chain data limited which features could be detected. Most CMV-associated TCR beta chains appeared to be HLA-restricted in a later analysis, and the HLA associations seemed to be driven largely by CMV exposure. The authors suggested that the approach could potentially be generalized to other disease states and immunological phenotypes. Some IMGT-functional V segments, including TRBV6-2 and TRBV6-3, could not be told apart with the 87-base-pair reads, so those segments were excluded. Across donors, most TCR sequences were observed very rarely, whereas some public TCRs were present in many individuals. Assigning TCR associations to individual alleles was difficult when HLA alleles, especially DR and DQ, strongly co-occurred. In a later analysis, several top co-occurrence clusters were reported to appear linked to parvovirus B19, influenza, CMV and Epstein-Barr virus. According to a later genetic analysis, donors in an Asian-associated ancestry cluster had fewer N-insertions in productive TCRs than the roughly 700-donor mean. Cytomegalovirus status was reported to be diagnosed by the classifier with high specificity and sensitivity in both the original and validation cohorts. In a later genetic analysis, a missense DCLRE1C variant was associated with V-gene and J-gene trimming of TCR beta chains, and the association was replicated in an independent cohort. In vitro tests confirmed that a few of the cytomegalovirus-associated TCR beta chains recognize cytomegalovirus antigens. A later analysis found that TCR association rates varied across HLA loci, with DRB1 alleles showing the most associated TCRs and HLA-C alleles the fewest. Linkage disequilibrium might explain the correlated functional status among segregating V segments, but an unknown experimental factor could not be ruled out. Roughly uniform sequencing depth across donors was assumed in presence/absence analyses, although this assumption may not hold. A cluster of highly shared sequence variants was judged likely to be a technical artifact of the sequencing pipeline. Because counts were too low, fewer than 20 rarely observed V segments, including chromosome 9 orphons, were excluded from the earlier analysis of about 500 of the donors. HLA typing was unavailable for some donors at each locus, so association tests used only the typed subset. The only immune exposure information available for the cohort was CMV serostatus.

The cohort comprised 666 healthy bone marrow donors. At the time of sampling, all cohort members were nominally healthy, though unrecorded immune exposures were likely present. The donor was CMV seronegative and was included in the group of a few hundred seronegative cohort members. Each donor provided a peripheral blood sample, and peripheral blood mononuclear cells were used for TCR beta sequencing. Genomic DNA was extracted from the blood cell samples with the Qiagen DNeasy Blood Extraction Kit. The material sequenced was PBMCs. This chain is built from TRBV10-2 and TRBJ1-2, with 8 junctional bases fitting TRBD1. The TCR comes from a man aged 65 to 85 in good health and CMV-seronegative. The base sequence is TGCGCCAGCAGTGAGCCCGGACAGGGAATCTATGGCTACACCTTC. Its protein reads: CASSEPGQGIYGYTF.